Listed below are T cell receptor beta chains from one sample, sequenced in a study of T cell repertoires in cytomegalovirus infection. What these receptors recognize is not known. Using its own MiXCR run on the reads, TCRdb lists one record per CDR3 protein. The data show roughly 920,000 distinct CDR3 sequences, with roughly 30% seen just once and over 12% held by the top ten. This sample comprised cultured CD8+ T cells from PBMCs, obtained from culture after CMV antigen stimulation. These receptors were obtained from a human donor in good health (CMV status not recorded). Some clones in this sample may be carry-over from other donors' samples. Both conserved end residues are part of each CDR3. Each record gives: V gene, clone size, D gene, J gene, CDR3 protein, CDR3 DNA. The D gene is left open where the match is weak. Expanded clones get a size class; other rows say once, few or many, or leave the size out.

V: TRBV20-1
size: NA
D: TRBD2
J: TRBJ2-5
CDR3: CSAAHLGGQETQYF
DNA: TGCAGTGCTGCCCACTTGGGGGGGCAAGAGACCCAGTACTTC

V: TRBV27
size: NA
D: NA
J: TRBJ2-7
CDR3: CASSRTETYEQYF
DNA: TGTGCCAGCAGCCGGACAGAAACCTACGAGCAGTACTTC

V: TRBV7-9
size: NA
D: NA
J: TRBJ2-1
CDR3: CASSTPQGERYNEQFF
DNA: TGTGCCAGCAGCACGCCACAGGGAGAGCGCTACAATGAGCAGTTCTTC

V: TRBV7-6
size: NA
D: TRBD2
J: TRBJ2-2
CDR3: CASSLELAGPDTGELFF
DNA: TGTGCCAGCAGCTTAGAACTAGCGGGCCCGGACACCGGGGAGCTGTTTTTT

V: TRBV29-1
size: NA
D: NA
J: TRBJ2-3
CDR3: CSVEGVTDTQYF
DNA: TGCAGCGTTGAAGGGGTAACAGATACGCAGTATTTT

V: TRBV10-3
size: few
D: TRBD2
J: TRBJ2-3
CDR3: CAIKGLASTDTQYF
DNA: TGTGCCATCAAAGGACTAGCGAGCACAGATACGCAGTATTTT

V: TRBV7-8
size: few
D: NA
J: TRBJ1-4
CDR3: CASSGEIKSNEKLFF
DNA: TGTGCCAGCAGCGGCGAAATAAAATCTAATGAAAAACTGTTTTTT

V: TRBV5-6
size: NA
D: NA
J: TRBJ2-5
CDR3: CASSLAIEGETQYF
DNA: TGTGCCAGCAGCTTGGCCATCGAGGGAGAGACCCAGTACTTC

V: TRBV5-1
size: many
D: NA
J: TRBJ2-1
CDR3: CASRPLPGGREQFF
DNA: TGCGCCAGCAGACCTCTCCCCGGGGGCCGTGAGCAGTTCTTC

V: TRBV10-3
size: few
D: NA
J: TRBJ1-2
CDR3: CAISEIITGNPPLFYGYTF
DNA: TGTGCCATCAGTGAAATTATTACGGGGAACCCGCCACTCTTCTATGGCTACACCTTC

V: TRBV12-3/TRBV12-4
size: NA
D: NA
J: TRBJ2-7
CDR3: CASTLTGYEQYF
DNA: TGTGCCAGCACCCTGACAGGTTACGAGCAGTACTTC

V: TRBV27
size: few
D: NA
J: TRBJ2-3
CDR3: CATLRGGTQYF
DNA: TGTGCCACCCTGAGGGGAGGTACGCAGTATTTT

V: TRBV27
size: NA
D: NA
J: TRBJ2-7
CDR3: CASRFTHRGGYEQYF
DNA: TGTGCCAGCAGATTCACTCACAGGGGAGGCTACGAGCAGTACTTC

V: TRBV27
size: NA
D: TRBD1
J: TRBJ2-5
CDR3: CASSPPGTGRETQYF
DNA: TGTGCCAGCAGTCCCCCGGGGACAGGGCGAGAGACCCAGTACTTC

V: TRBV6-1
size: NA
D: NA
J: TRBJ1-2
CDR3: CASSLSGDINYGYTF
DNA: TGTGCCAGCAGCCTCTCAGGGGACATTAACTATGGCTACACCTTC

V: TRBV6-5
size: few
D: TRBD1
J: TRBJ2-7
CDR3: CASSYSDRGGTYEQYF
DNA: TGTGCCAGCAGTTACTCGGACAGGGGAGGCACCTACGAGCAGTACTTC

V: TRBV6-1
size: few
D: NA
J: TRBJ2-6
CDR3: CASRISEDSGANVLTF
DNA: TGTGCCAGCAGAATCTCAGAAGATTCTGGGGCCAACGTCCTGACTTTC

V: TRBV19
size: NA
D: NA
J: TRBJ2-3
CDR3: CASSIRGSTGDTQYF
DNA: TGTGCCAGTAGTATAAGGGGTTCGACCGGGGATACGCAGTATTTT